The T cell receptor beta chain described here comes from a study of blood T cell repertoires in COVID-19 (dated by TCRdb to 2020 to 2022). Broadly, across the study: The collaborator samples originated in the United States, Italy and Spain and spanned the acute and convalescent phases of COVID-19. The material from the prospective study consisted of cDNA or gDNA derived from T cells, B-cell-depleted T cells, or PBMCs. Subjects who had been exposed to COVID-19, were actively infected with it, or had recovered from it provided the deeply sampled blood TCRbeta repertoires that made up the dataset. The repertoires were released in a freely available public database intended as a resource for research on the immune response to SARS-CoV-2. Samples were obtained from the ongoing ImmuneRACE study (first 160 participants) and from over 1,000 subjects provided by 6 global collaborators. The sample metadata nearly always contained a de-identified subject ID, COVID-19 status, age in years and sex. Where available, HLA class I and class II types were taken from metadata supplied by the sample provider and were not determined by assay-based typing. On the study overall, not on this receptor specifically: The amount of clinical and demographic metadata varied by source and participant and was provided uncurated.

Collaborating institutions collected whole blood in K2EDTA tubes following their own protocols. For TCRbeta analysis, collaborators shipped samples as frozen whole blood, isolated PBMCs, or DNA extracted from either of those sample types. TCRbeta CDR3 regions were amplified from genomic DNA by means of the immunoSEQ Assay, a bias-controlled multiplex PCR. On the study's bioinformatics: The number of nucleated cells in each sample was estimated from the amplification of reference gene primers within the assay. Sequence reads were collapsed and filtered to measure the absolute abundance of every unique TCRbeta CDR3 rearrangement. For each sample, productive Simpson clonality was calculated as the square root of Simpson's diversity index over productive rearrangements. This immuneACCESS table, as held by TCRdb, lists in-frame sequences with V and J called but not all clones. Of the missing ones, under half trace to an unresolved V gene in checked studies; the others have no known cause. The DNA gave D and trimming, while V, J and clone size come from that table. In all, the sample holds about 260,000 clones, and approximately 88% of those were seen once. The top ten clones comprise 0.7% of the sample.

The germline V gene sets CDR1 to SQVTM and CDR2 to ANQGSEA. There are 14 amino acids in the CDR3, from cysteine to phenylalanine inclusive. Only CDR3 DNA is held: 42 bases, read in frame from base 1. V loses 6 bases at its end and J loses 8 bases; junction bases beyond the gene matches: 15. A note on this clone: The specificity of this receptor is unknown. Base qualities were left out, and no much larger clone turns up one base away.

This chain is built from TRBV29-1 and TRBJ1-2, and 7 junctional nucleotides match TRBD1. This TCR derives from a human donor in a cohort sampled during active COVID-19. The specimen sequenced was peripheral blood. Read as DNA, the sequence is TGCAGCGTCCGTAGCACGAGGGGGCATGGAGGCTACACCTTC. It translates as CSVRSTRGHGGYTF.